The TCR beta chain under discussion was sequenced for a study of cytomegalovirus exposure and HLA in healthy donors. Trimming cost V 5 bases and J 2 bases, with 9 bases left between them. This CDR3 region has 13 residues. Per germline, CDR1 MNHEY and CDR2 SMNVEV (reference sequence). PCR used 60 Vbeta primers and 13 Jbeta primers. Profiled with immunoSEQ multiplex PCR; TCRdb holds only in-frame clones, not every one. Here the sample spans 110,000 to 150,000 clones, 68% being singletons. V gene TRBV27 combines with J gene TRBJ1-2; D may be TRBD1 (5 bases). This sequence was found in a man between 60 and 75 years old in good health and CMV-seronegative. What was sequenced was PBMCs. This CDR3 is CASSKGLNYGYTF. Written as DNA, the CDR3 is TGTGCCAGCAGTAAGGGACTAAACTATGGCTACACCTTC.